This T cell receptor (beta chain) was recorded in a study of cytomegalovirus exposure and HLA in healthy donors. At the level of the study: Around 78 million unique TCR sequences came from HLA-typed donors in an early release.

This CDR3 is 15 amino acids long. Germline-derived CDR1 and CDR2 are MGHRA and YSYEKL. Trimming removed 1 base from V and 1 base from J, with 10 bases in between. Worth noting for this clone: Antigen: not known.

PCR involved 60 Vbeta and 13 Jbeta primers. TCRdb's table, derived via immunoSEQ multiplex PCR, lists solely in-frame clones and lacks some. The top ten clones hold less than 2% of a sample with about 140,000 clones, 76% of them seen once. Whole-study findings and limits: The majority of CMV-associated TCR beta chains were reported as apparently HLA-restricted in a later analysis. Cytomegalovirus-associated TCR beta chains were listed, numbering some 180.

The sequenced sample consisted of PBMCs. The rearrangement joins TRBV4-1 to TRBJ1-1; a weak D match, TRBD1 (5 bases). The sequence came from a middle-aged man in good health and CMV-seronegative. In nucleotides, the CDR3 is TGCGCCAGCAGCCAAGGTAGGGGAGGGAACACTGAAGCTTTCTTT. It encodes CASSQGRGGNTEAFF.